This TCR beta chain derives from a study of post-analysis software for immune sequencing data. At the level of the study: The disease courses covered relapsing-remitting, secondary progressive and progressive-relapsing multiple sclerosis. Broader study findings: Strong co-clustering by F measure was seen for same-batch samples. The normalized Chao1 diversity of multiple sclerosis patients was significantly lower than that of controls. TRBV5-6, TRBV5-1 and TRBV20-1 belonged to a set of a handful of TRBV segments that were more frequent in patients than controls.

Unique molecular identifiers were carried by the TCR beta cDNA libraries. In TCRdb, the PCR reads were re-called with MiXCR into one record per CDR3 protein. Of 650,000 to 850,000 distinct CDR3 sequences in the sample, under 60% were seen once. Germline V gene lookup returns CDR1 KGHSH and CDR2 LQKENI. The CDR3 totals 15 residues. V gave up 3 bases and J gave up 0 bases, with 9 bases separating them. This clonotype has just a few counts. Its antigen is unidentified. The source of this sequence is a girl aged 5 to 17 with multiple sclerosis. The source material was blood. The V call is TRBV18, the J call TRBJ2-4; D remains unclear. The DNA of the CDR3 is TGTGCCAGCTCACCCCGCCAGGCAGCCAAAAACATTCAGTACTTC. Its translation: CASSPRQAAKNIQYF. The variable domain in full, completed from reference TRBV18 and TRBJ2-4, reads NAGVMQNPRHLVRRRGQEARLRCSPMKGHSHVYWYRQLPEEGLKFMVYLQKENIIDESGMPKERFSAEFPKEGPSILRIQQVVRGDSAAYFCASSPRQAAKNIQYFGAGTRLSVL.